This passage covers 15 T cell receptor beta chains from one sample sequenced in a study of patients and donors after allogeneic stem cell transplantation. TCRdb fed the RT-PCR reads into MiXCR, producing one record per CDR3 protein. The table lists 70,000 to 95,000 distinct CDR3 sequences, around 5% of them singletons. The sequenced sample was blood, either unsorted or a sorted T cell fraction (not recorded which). These receptor sequences come from a human donor who was either an allogeneic HSCT recipient or a stem cell or donor lymphocyte infusion donor (not recorded which). It is not recorded whose cells these are; they may come from a transplant donor.

There are many counts of this clonotype. The rearrangement joins TRBV5-4 to TRBJ1-2; D remains unclear. The germline V gene encodes CDR1 SGHNT and CDR2 YYREEE (reference sequence). This CDR3 region has 16 residues. V was shortened by 0 bases and J by 0 bases, with 12 bases between the two germline ends. The CDR3 sequence: CASSLESAVANYGYTF. CDR3 sequence (DNA): TGTGCCAGCAGCTTGGAGTCAGCGGTGGCTAACTATGGCTACACCTTC.

This clonotype has a count of ten or more. The V gene is TRBV6-1, the J gene TRBJ1-2; D might be TRBD1 (6 bases). The germline V and J ends were trimmed by 8 bases and 2 bases, with 12 bases remaining between them. Germline CDR1 and CDR2: MNHNS and SASEGT. CDR3 size: 13 residues. In DNA, the CDR3 is TGTGCCAGCGCACCAACAGGGAACTATGGCTACACCTTC. Its translation: CASAPTGNYGYTF.

This clonotype was picked up many times. The genes are TRBV12-3 or TRBV12-4 and TRBJ2-5; D call uncertain. The V gene lost 6 bases and the J gene lost 4 bases, with 12 bases spanning the gap. The CDR3 is 13 amino acids. Here the CDR3 DNA reads TGTGCCAGCAGCCCCGGTGCGCGAGAGACCCAGTACTTC. Translating gives CASSPGARETQYF.

Remarks on this clonotype: This may come from a read error, since a much larger clone is one base off. The V gene is TRBV12-3 or TRBV12-4, the J gene TRBJ1-5, with D possibly matching TRBD1 (6 bases). The CDR3 loop spans 13 amino acids. For the CDR3, the DNA is TGTTCCAGCAGTCGGGGGGCAGGACAGCCCCAGCATTTT. Its protein product is CSSSRGAGQPQHF.

This clonotype was counted between two and nine times. J is TRBJ1-6 and V is TRBV4-1; a possible D gene is TRBD1 (6 bases). V lost 0 bases and J lost 7, with 16 bases in between. Germline lookup yields CDR1 MGHRA and CDR2 YSYEKL. This CDR3 region has 17 residues. This CDR3 reads CASSQEGPGAWNSPLHF. The CDR3 nucleotides read TGCGCCAGCAGCCAAGAGGGGCCGGGGGCTTGGAATTCACCCCTCCACTTT.

This clonotype was counted at least ten times. This chain links TRBV4-2 with TRBJ2-7; the D gene is possibly TRBD2 (5 bases). CDR3 length equals 13 residues. V gave up 3 bases and J gave up 3 bases, with 9 bases separating them. CDR1 LGHNA and CDR2 YNFKEQ come from the germline V gene. CDR3 residues: CASSQPGIYEQYF. The CDR3 bases are TGTGCCAGCAGCCAGCCCGGGATCTACGAGCAGTACTTC.

This clonotype showed up many times. The gene calls are TRBV3-1 and TRBJ1-3; D is possibly TRBD1 (6 bases). The CDR3 extends over 14 amino acids. The germline V and J ends were trimmed by 2 bases and 4 bases, with 9 bases remaining between them. Germline CDR1 LGHDT, CDR2 YNNKEL (reference sequence). The CDR3 loop reads CASSQHRVGNTIYF. Written as DNA, the CDR3 is TGTGCCAGCAGCCAACACAGGGTGGGAAACACCATATATTTT.

This clonotype was found many times. The gene calls are TRBV29-1 and TRBJ2-1, with TRBD2 matching 12 bases. V shed 8 bases, J shed 7 bases, and the junction held 12 bases outside the gene matches. Per the germline V gene, CDR1 is SQVTM and CDR2 is ANQGSEA. There are 15 residues in the CDR3. The CDR3 region has the DNA TGCAGCCTGATGACTAGCGGGAGTAAACTTAATGAGCAGTTCTTC. Translating gives CSLMTSGSKLNEQFF.

This clonotype has at least ten counts. CDR3 amino acids: CSVVFGTSRYEQYF. The CDR3 nucleotides are TGCAGCGTTGTTTTTGGGACTAGCCGCTACGAGCAGTACTTC. V is TRBV29-1 and J is TRBJ2-7; the match to TRBD2 covers 9 bases. This CDR3 is built from 14 residues. CDR1 and CDR2 from the germline V gene are SQVTM and ANQGSEA. V shed 4 bases, J shed 3 bases, and the junction held 7 bases outside the gene matches.

The sample holds many counts of this clonotype. V is TRBV18 and J is TRBJ2-1, with no clear D. The V gene lost 3 bases and the J gene lost 6 bases, with 12 bases spanning the gap. The CDR3 is 14 amino acids. Germline assignment: CDR1 KGHSH and CDR2 LQKENI. The CDR3 DNA reads TGTGCCAGCTCACCTGGGTCGTTGGTCAATGAGCAGTTCTTC. Translating gives CASSPGSLVNEQFF.

This clonotype showed up many times. CDR3 in amino acids: CASSTRPGVGEKLFF. In DNA, the CDR3 is TGTGCCAGCAGCACTCGACCGGGGGTTGGCGAAAAACTGTTTTTT. The chain employs TRBV2 and TRBJ1-4; D perhaps matches TRBD1 (5 bases). The germline gives CDR1 SNHLY, CDR2 FYNNEI. This CDR3 region has 15 residues. Trimming cost V 6 bases and J 8 bases, with 19 bases left between them.

The sample holds a few counts of this clonotype. The gene calls are TRBV20-1 and TRBJ1-1, with TRBD1 identical over 10 bases. The CDR3 spans 16 residues. Germline-derived CDR1 and CDR2 are DFQATT and SNEGSKA (reference sequence). With 4 bases clipped from V and 3 bases from J, the junction kept 11 bases outside the gene matches. CDR3 coding DNA: TGCAGTGCTACCGGACCCGGGACAGGGGTGGACACTGAAGCTTTCTTT. It yields the protein CSATGPGTGVDTEAFF.

This clonotype was observed many times. V usage is TRBV6-1 and J usage is TRBJ1-2, with unresolved D. Trimming took 6 bases from V and 4 from J, leaving 12 bases between them. The CDR3 runs to 13 residues. The germline gives CDR1 MNHNS, CDR2 SASEGT. The CDR3 loop reads CASSPGPAYGYTF. CDR3 nucleotides: TGTGCCAGCAGCCCCGGACCGGCCTATGGCTACACCTTC.

This clonotype was detected ten times or more. V and J are TRBV29-1 and TRBJ2-5, with D uncertain. The CDR3 length is 13 residues. From germline, CDR1 is SQVTM and CDR2 ANQGSEA. Trimming left V 4 bases short and J 1 base short, with 10 bases between. The CDR3 nucleotides read TGCAGCGTTGTGCCACCCGTCCAAGAGACCCAGTACTTC. Amino acids: CSVVPPVQETQYF.

Ten or more counts support this clonotype. The chain uses TRBV11-3 and TRBJ2-5; D remains ambiguous. The V and J ends lost 0 bases and 1 base respectively, with 3 bases between them. The germline gives CDR1 SGHNT, CDR2 YENEEA. The CDR3 has 13 amino acids. The CDR3 protein is CASSLESQETQYF. CDR3 sequence (DNA): TGTGCCAGCAGCTTAGAGTCCCAAGAGACCCAGTACTTC.